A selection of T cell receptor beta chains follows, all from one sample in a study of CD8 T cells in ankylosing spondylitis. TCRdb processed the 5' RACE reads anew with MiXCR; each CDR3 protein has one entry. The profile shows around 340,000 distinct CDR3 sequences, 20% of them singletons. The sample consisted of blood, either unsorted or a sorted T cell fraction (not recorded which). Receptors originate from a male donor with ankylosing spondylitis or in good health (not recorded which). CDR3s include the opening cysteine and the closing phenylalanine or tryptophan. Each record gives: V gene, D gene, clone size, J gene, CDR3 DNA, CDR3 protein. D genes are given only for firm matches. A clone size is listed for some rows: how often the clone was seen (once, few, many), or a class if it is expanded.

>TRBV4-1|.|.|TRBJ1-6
TGCGCCAGCAGCCTCGTCACAGGGTCCTATAATTCACCCCTCCACTTT
CASSLVTGSYNSPLHF
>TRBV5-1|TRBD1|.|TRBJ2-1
TGCGCCAGCAGCTTGGACGTGACAGGGGGCTCCTACAATGAGCAGTTCTTC
CASSLDVTGGSYNEQFF
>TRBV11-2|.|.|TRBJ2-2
TGTGCCAGCAGCTTAGGATGGATTTCGAACACCGGGGAGCTGTTTTTT
CASSLGWISNTGELFF
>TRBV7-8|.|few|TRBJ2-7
TGTGCCAGCAGCTCCCTGGGCGGGGCAGGGTTCTACGAGCAGTACTTC
CASSSLGGAGFYEQYF
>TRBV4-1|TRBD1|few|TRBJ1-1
TGCGCCAGCAGCCAAGATGGGGGGACAGGGGGAACTGAAGCTTTCTTT
CASSQDGGTGGTEAFF
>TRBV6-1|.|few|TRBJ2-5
TGTGCCAGCAGTGAAGGACACAAACCCTATACCCATGAAGAGACCCAGTACTTC
CASSEGHKPYTHEETQYF
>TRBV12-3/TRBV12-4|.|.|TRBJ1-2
TGTGCCAGCAGTTTATCACTAGGGTTGGCTGGCTACACCTTC
CASSLSLGLAGYTF
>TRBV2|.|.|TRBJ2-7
TGTGCCAGCAGTGTCGGTCAGCACTACGAGCAGTACTTC
CASSVGQHYEQYF
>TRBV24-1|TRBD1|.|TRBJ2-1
TGTGCCACCAGTGATTTCTCGGGACAGGGGAATGAGCAGTTCTTC
CATSDFSGQGNEQFF
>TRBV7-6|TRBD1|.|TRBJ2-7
TGTGCCAGCGCCCGGCTGGACAGGGACTACGAGCAGTACTTC
CASARLDRDYEQYF
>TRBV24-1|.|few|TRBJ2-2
TGTGCCACCAGTGATTTGCAGGCTCAAACCGGGGAGCTGTTTTTT
CATSDLQAQTGELFF
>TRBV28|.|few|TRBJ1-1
TGTGCCAGCGGGGGGGAAGCTTTCTTT
CASGGEAFF
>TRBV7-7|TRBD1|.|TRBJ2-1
TGTGCTAGCAGCTTAGGGACAGGGGGCGAATATGAGCAGTTCTTC
CASSLGTGGEYEQFF
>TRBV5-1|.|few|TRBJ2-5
TGCGCCAGCAGCTTGATGGACAGCTTCCAAGAGACCCAGTACTTC
CASSLMDSFQETQYF